One sample yielded the 28 T cell receptor beta chains listed below, sequenced in a study of T cell repertoires in cytomegalovirus infection. These TCRs are of unknown antigen specificity. TCRdb recomputed calls from the reads with MiXCR, one row per CDR3 protein. Of 110,000 or so distinct CDR3 sequences listed, about 30% are singletons. This specimen consisted of CD8+ T cells from cultured PBMCs, obtained from culture after CMV antigen stimulation. The receptors shown here come from a human donor in good health (CMV status not recorded). Some clones in this sample may be carry-over from other donors' samples.

This clonotype appeared a few times. This chain joins TRBV6-5 and TRBJ2-5, with TRBD2 identical over 13 bases. This CDR3 has 15 residues. Per germline, CDR1 MNHEY and CDR2 SVGAGI. V shed 6 bases and J 4 bases; nucleotides not matched to a gene: 5. CDR3 sequence (DNA): TGTGCCAGCAGCTATACTAGCGGGGGGGCAGAGACCCAGTACTTC. As protein: CASSYTSGGAETQYF.

Comments on this clonotype: A much larger clone lies a single base off, so this may be a read error. This chain's CDR3 is CASNFLGGAADTQYF. CDR3 nucleotides: TGTGCCAGCAACTTCTTGGGGGGCGCCGCAGATACGCAGTATTTT. J is TRBJ2-3 and V is TRBV7-6; D might be TRBD1 or TRBD2, each matching 6 bases. This CDR3 is built from 15 residues. Trimming took 7 bases from V and 4 from J, leaving 18 bases between them. Germline values: CDR1 SGHVS, CDR2 FNYEAQ.

This chain uses TRBV7-6 with TRBJ2-2; 7 nucleotides agree with TRBD2. This CDR3 comprises 12 residues. The germline V gene has CDR1 SGHVS and CDR2 FNYEAQ. V gave up 8 bases and J gave up 8 bases; unmatched junction bases: 5. For the CDR3, the DNA is TGTGCCAGCGGCGGGGGTGCGGGGGAGCTGTTTTTT. Protein: CASGGGAGELFF.

The chain has TRBV12-3 or TRBV12-4 and TRBJ2-1; 11 bases agree with TRBD1. V lost 10 bases and J lost 9; bases outside the gene matches: 5. CDR3 size: 12 residues. The CDR3 region has the DNA TGTGCCACCAGGGGACAGGGGGTTGAGCAGTTCTTC. Translation gives CATRGQGVEQFF.

The V and J genes are TRBV18 and TRBJ1-1; D is possibly TRBD1 (5 bases). Per germline, CDR1 KGHSH and CDR2 LQKENI. The CDR3 covers 16 residues. V lost 0 bases, J lost 3 bases, and 14 bases lay in between. The CDR3 DNA is TGTGCCAGCTCACCACCGGAAGGGGTAGGATACACTGAAGCTTTCTTT. Residues: CASSPPEGVGYTEAFF.

Here the CDR3 DNA reads TGTGCCAGCAGAAAAGAAGGGAGGGGTTTGGACACTGAAGCTTTCTTT. Amino acid sequence: CASRKEGRGLDTEAFF. The chain has TRBV27 and TRBJ1-1, with D possibly being TRBD1 (5 bases). The germline V gene encodes CDR1 MNHEY and CDR2 SMNVEV (reference sequence). The CDR3 totals 16 residues. V dropped 6 bases and J dropped 3 bases, with 20 bases sitting between them.

V gene TRBV7-7 combines with J gene TRBJ2-5; no definite D call. Germline V lookup: CDR1 SSHAT, CDR2 FNYEAQ (reference sequence). This CDR3 contains 14 residues. With 5 bases removed from V and 4 bases from J, the gap between germline ends came to 14 bases. The CDR3, as DNA: TGTGCCAGCAGCCATAGTCCCCTTCCAGAGACCCAGTACTTC. This gives the protein CASSHSPLPETQYF.

The V and J genes are TRBV4-1 and TRBJ2-1, with TRBD1 as a possible D gene (6 bases). V was trimmed by 1 base and J by 5 bases, leaving 6 bases between them. The CDR3 is 13 amino acids. Germline lookup yields CDR1 MGHRA and CDR2 YSYEKL. The CDR3 loop reads CASSQGQDNEQFF. In DNA form, the CDR3 reads TGCGCCAGCAGCCAAGGACAGGACAATGAGCAGTTCTTC.

V and J are TRBV7-8 and TRBJ1-1, with D perhaps matching TRBD1 (6 bases). The V gene's germline CDR1 is SGHVS and CDR2 FQNEAQ. This CDR3 has 13 residues. Trimming stripped 6 bases from V and 1 base from J, with 9 bases between. CDR3 loop: CASSKTGNTEAFF. The CDR3 DNA follows: TGTGCCAGCAGTAAGACAGGGAACACTGAAGCTTTCTTT.

V is TRBV5-6 and J is TRBJ2-1; the D gene is possibly TRBD1 (6 bases). Trimming shortened V by 0 bases and J by 4 bases, and 8 bases separated the two germline ends. This CDR3 spans 14 amino acids. Germline CDR1 SGHDT, CDR2 YYEEEE. The CDR3 sequence: CASSLGTVYNEQFF. As DNA, the CDR3 is TGTGCCAGCAGCTTGGGGACAGTATACAATGAGCAGTTCTTC.

V and J are TRBV7-9 and TRBJ2-4, with unresolved D. Germline-derived CDR1 and CDR2 are SEHNR and FQNEAQ (reference sequence). V lost 2 bases to trimming and J lost 0 bases, with 11 bases between them. The CDR3 is 16 amino acids. The CDR3 DNA sequence: TGTGCCAGCAGCTTAAGTCTCCGAGGAGCCAAAAACATTCAGTACTTC. Translating gives CASSLSLRGAKNIQYF.

Only a few counts were recorded for this clonotype. This chain joins TRBV19 and TRBJ2-7; D is unclear. CDR1 is LNHDA, CDR2 SQIVND, per germline (reference sequence). The CDR3 covers 13 residues. The V end was cut by 5 bases, the J end by 2 bases, with 10 bases between. The CDR3: CASSYGQAYEQYF. The CDR3 DNA reads as TGTGCCAGTAGTTATGGTCAAGCCTACGAGCAGTACTTC.

In its sample, this clonotype was seen a few times. The V call is TRBV7-9, the J call TRBJ2-5; weak D call: TRBD1 (6 bases). Looked up from germline, CDR1 is SEHNR and CDR2 is FQNEAQ (reference sequence). The CDR3 loop spans 15 amino acids. The ends were cut back, 5 bases at V and 1 base at J, with 14 bases in the middle. DNA for the CDR3: TGTGCCAGCAGCATATTCCAGGGGTCCCAAGAGACCCAGTACTTC. This encodes CASSIFQGSQETQYF.

In this sample, this clonotype turned up once. V gene TRBV19 combines with J gene TRBJ2-3; 8 positions agree with TRBD1. Germline V gives CDR1 LNHDA, CDR2 SQIVND (reference sequence). CDR3 length: 14 amino acids. V was pared by 5 bases and J by 3 bases, with 4 bases of the junction left unmatched. The CDR3 region has the DNA TGTGCCAGTAGTGGCCGGACAGGGACAGATACGCAGTATTTT. This codes for CASSGRTGTDTQYF. Full variable domain (rest looked up from reference TRBV19 and TRBJ2-3): DGGITQSPKYLFRKEGQNVTLSCEQNLNHDAMYWYRQDPGQGLRLIYYSQIVNDFQKGDIAEGYSVSREKKESFPLTVTSAQKNPTAFYLCASSGRTGTDTQYFGPGTRLTVL.

This clonotype was detected once. This sequence may be a read error, since a much larger clone differs from it by one base. The chain employs TRBV7-9 and TRBJ1-2; 9 bases fit TRBD1. Germline V gives CDR1 SEHNR, CDR2 FQNEAQ (reference sequence). The CDR3 loop spans 16 amino acids. CDR3 nucleotide sequence: TGTGCCAGCAGCTCGGGACAGGGAGGGTATAGATATGGCTACAACTTC. Its translation is CASSSGQGGYRYGYNF.

This clonotype was detected ten times or more. The chain is built from TRBV28 and TRBJ2-7; perhaps TRBD2 as D (6 bases). This CDR3 spans 17 amino acids. Trimming took 6 bases from V and 3 from J, leaving 24 bases between them. From germline, CDR1 is MDHEN and CDR2 SYDVKM. The CDR3 loop reads CASSNYPGRDSHYEQYF. The CDR3 bases are TGTGCCAGCAGCAACTACCCGGGCCGGGACTCCCACTACGAGCAGTACTTC.

The table lists this clonotype with many counts. The V call is TRBV5-1, the J call TRBJ1-6; possible D gene TRBD1, 6 bases. The V end was cut by 0 bases, the J end by 3 bases, with 13 bases between. This CDR3 region has 17 residues. Germline V gene lookup returns CDR1 SGHRS and CDR2 YFSETQ. Written as DNA, the CDR3 is TGCGCCAGCAGCTTGGATCCGGGGGCATACTATAATTCACCCCTCCACTTT. Residues: CASSLDPGAYYNSPLHF.

J is TRBJ1-1 and V is TRBV11-1, with D perhaps TRBD1 (5 bases). This CDR3 is built from 11 residues. Trimming took 6 bases from V and 8 from J, leaving 10 bases between them. Germline V gene data show CDR1 as SGHAT and CDR2 as FQDESV (reference sequence). The CDR3, as DNA: TGTGCCAGCAGTAGGCAGGGAGAAGCTTTCTTT. This codes for CASSRQGEAFF.

This clonotype showed up just a few times. The gene calls are TRBV5-5 and TRBJ2-3, with D tentatively TRBD2 (6 bases). Per germline, CDR1 SGHKS and CDR2 YYEKEE (reference sequence). This CDR3 spans 13 amino acids. V was clipped by 4 bases and J by 3 bases, with 9 bases between them. This CDR3 is CASSPGRTDTQYF. The CDR3 coding sequence is TGTGCCAGCAGCCCAGGGAGGACAGATACGCAGTATTTT. Supplemented by reference TRBV5-5 and TRBJ2-3, the full variable domain reads DAGVTQSPTHLIKTRGQQVTLRCSPISGHKSVSWYQQVLGQGPQFIFQYYEKEERGRGNFPDRFSARQFPNYSSELNVNALLLGDSALYLCASSPGRTDTQYFGPGTRLTVL.

This clonotype has more than one count but fewer than ten. V and J are TRBV27 and TRBJ2-1; D uncertain. Germline assignment: CDR1 MNHEY and CDR2 SMNVEV (reference sequence). CDR3 length: 12 amino acids. Between the trimmed V and J ends, which lost 4 bases and 5 bases, there was a span of 6 bases. The CDR3 region has the DNA TGTGCCAGCAGTTCGGATGACAATGAGCAGTTCTTC. It is translated as CASSSDDNEQFF.

This clonotype showed up many times. This sequence joins TRBV27 and TRBJ2-7; D is uncertain. This CDR3 is 13 amino acids long. V lost 3 bases to trimming and J lost 2 bases, with 8 bases between them. Per the germline V gene, CDR1 is MNHEY and CDR2 is SMNVEV (reference sequence). CDR3 DNA: TGTGCCAGCAGTTTTAGTTTCACCTACGAGCAGTACTTC. It specifies CASSFSFTYEQYF.

This clonotype was observed a handful of times. This sequence joins TRBV15 and TRBJ2-1, with D possibly matching TRBD1 (6 bases). Germline V gives CDR1 LNHNV, CDR2 YYDKDF (reference sequence). This CDR3 contains 13 residues. Deletions cut 3 bases from V and 5 bases from J, with 8 bases between. CDR3 region: CATSSQGNNEQFF. The CDR3, as DNA: TGTGCCACCAGCAGCCAGGGGAACAATGAGCAGTTCTTC.

This clonotype came up a few times. The chain links TRBV5-6 to TRBJ1-1, with TRBD1 as a possible D gene (5 bases). Germline V gene sequence: CDR1 SGHDT, CDR2 YYEEEE. The V and J ends lost 0 bases and 1 base respectively, with 13 bases between them. The CDR3 has 16 amino acids. The CDR3 DNA reads as TGTGCCAGCAGCTTGGCTTTCCGGACACAGAACACTGAAGCTTTCTTT. Translated, it gives CASSLAFRTQNTEAFF.

This clonotype has at least ten counts. V gene TRBV7-2 combines with J gene TRBJ2-7; no clear D. V gave up 1 base and J gave up 0 bases, with 4 bases separating them. Germline lookup yields CDR1 SGHTA and CDR2 FQGNSA. CDR3 length: 13 amino acids. CDR3 amino acids: CASSLGPSYEQYF. CDR3 DNA sequence: TGTGCCAGCAGCTTAGGCCCCTCCTACGAGCAGTACTTC. Looking up the rest from reference TRBV7-2 and TRBJ2-7 gives the full variable domain: GAGVSQSPSNKVTEKGKDVELRCDPISGHTALYWYRQSLGQGLEFLIYFQGNSAPDKSGLPSDRFSAERTGGSVSTLTIQRTQQEDSAVYLCASSLGPSYEQYFGPGTRLTVT.

On this clonotype: At one boundary the junction diverges from the germline segment, which might be a read error. The CDR3 here is CANSLFTGATGELFF. The CDR3, as DNA: TGTGCCAACAGTTTATTCACGGGGGCAACCGGGGAGCTGTTTTTT. This rearrangement joins TRBV28 to TRBJ2-2, with D perhaps matching TRBD1 or TRBD2 (6 bases each). From germline, CDR1 is MDHEN and CDR2 SYDVKM. This CDR3 has 15 residues.

At least ten counts were recorded for this clonotype. The rearrangement joins TRBV2 to TRBJ1-4, with 9 bases that match TRBD1. This CDR3 has 15 amino acids. Unmatched junction bases numbered 2, after V lost 1 base and J lost 5 bases. Germline CDR1 SNHLY, CDR2 FYNNEI. CDR3 amino acids: CASSEGDRENEKLFF. CDR3 nucleotide sequence: TGTGCCAGCAGTGAAGGGGACAGGGAGAATGAAAAACTGTTTTTT. Full variable domain (rest looked up from reference TRBV2 and TRBJ1-4): EPEVTQTPSHQVTQMGQEVILRCVPISNHLYFYWYRQILGQKVEFLVSFYNNEISEKSEIFDDQFSVERPDGSNFTLKIRSTKLEDSAMYFCASSEGDRENEKLFFGSGTQLSVL.

In its sample, this clonotype was seen a few times. V gene TRBV27 combines with J gene TRBJ1-1; D gene unclear. V lost 3 bases, J lost 5 bases, and 10 bases lay in between. The CDR3 covers 13 residues. Germline CDR1 reads MNHEY; CDR2 reads SMNVEV (reference sequence). CDR3 DNA sequence: TGTGCCAGCAGTTTCCGGGGAGGGACTGAAGCTTTCTTT. This codes for CASSFRGGTEAFF.

The chain combines TRBV7-9 with TRBJ2-6, with no clear D. The CDR3 has 14 amino acids. Germline values: CDR1 SEHNR, CDR2 FQNEAQ (reference sequence). Trimming took off 4 bases at V and 4 bases at J, with 8 bases between the two ends. CDR3 in amino acids: CASSSKEGANVLTF. CDR3 DNA sequence: TGTGCCAGCAGCTCAAAGGAAGGGGCCAACGTCCTGACTTTC.